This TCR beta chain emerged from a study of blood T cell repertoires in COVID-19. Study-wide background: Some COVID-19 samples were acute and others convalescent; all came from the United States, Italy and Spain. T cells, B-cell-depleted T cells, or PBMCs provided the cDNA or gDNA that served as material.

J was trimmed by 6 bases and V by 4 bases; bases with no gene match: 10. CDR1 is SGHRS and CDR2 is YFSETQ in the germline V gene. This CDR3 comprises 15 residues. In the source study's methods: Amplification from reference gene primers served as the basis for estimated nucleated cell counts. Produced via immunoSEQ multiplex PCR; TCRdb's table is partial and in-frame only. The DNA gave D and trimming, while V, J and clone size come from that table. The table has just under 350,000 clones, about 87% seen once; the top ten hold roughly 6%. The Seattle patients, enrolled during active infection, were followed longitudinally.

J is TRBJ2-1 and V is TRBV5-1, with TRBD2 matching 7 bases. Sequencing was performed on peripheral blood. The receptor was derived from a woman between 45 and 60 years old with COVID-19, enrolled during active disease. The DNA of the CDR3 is TGCGCCAGCAGCCCGCTTCGGGGGAGGGCCAATGAGCAGTTCTTC. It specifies CASSPLRGRANEQFF.